This T cell receptor beta chain was profiled in a study of CD8+CD57+ T cells in acquired aplastic anemia. For the study at large: Sorted CD4+ and CD8+ cells gave an average of roughly 3.2 ug of DNA.

Whoever was chosen for sequencing had shown CD8+CD57+ cell expansion by flow cytometry. The study sampled blood from patients who had received no therapy. Regarding the study as a whole: Patients and controls turned out to have 25 to 30 CD8+ CDR3 sequences in common.

Germline V lookup: CDR1 SGHTA, CDR2 FQGTGA. V shed 5 bases and J shed 7 bases, with 15 bases lying between them. This CDR3 contains 14 residues. Both TCR beta VDJ combination and CDR3 sequence profiling were carried out. Genomic DNA was the template for this profiling. Via MiXCR, TCRdb re-called the reads, giving one row per CDR3 protein. The repertoire holds some 200,000 distinct CDR3 sequences, with under 50% as singletons. This clonotype was detected ten times or more. What it binds is not known. The origin of this receptor is a human donor with aplastic anemia. The sequencing input was sorted CD4+, CD8+, or CD8+CD57+ T cells (not recorded which) from PBMCs. V is TRBV7-3 and J is TRBJ1-5; D possibly corresponds to TRBD1 (6 bases). CDR3 in DNA: TGTGCCAGCAGCGGGGGGCCTGGAGGCCAGCCCCAGCATTTT. This codes for CASSGGPGGQPQHF.